These 3 T cell receptor beta chains came from one sample sequenced in a study of vaccination and CD4 T cells after COVID-19. Antigen specificity for these receptors is unknown. The Oncomine TCR Beta short-read assay was applied to DNA of cultured CD4+ T cells. TCRdb itself ran the PCR reads through MiXCR, one entry per CDR3 protein. The sample yields some 14,000 distinct CDR3 sequences, 51% seen once. The sample's treatment: roughly 10-day PBMC culture with coronavirus spike peptide pools or control peptides (ViraFEST assay). Sequencing was done on a sample of CD4+ T cells from blood, cultured in vitro. These TCRs come from a human donor who had recovered from COVID-19.

This clonotype was observed a few times. CDR3 region: CASSEVAQGNQPQHF. DNA of the CDR3: TGTGCCAGCAGTGAAGTTGCACAGGGCAATCAGCCCCAGCATTTT. The rearrangement uses TRBV2 and TRBJ1-5, with D possibly being TRBD1 (5 bases). Trimming took 1 base from V and 2 from J, leaving 9 bases between them. This CDR3 is 15 amino acids long. CDR1 is SNHLY, CDR2 FYNNEI, per germline.

This clonotype was counted between two and nine times. The rearrangement links TRBV2 to TRBJ2-3; tentatively, D is TRBD2 (6 bases). Germline-derived CDR1 and CDR2 are SNHLY and FYNNEI. Trimming removed 0 bases at V and 3 bases at J, with 16 bases between. The CDR3 is made up of 17 amino acids. Here the CDR3 reads CASSEARGGTRTDTQYF. In nucleotides, the CDR3 is TGTGCCAGCAGTGAAGCGCGTGGGGGGACCCGGACAGATACGCAGTATTTT.

The chain couples TRBV19 to TRBJ1-5; D unclear. The CDR3 covers 13 residues. V dropped 6 bases and J dropped 11 bases, with 17 bases sitting between them. Germline V gives CDR1 LNHDA, CDR2 SQIVND (reference sequence). CDR3 sequence (DNA): TGTGCCAGTAGCCCGGTGCGGGATCTAGCCCAGCATTTT. This gives the protein CASSPVRDLAQHF.